This is a list of T cell receptor beta chains from one sample in a study of control samples from healthy donors and cancer patients. Clones were read by immunoSEQ multiplex PCR, and TCRdb kept only the in-frame ones, dropping some. In the table there are 150,000 or so clones, 80% to 95% of which are singletons. Sample: blood. The receptors stem from a man aged 18 to 30 in good health. CDR3s include the opening cysteine and the closing phenylalanine or tryptophan. A D gene is named only where the DNA matches it firmly. Clone size, where shown, is once, few, many, or a class for clones that have expanded.

size: NA
D: NA
length: 15
V: TRBV30
J: TRBJ2-5
CDR3: CAWKPEAAHWGTQYF
DNA: TGTGCCTGGAAACCCGAGGCAGCCCATTGGGGGACCCAGTACTTC

size: NA
D: NA
length: 15
V: TRBV6-5
J: TRBJ1-1
CDR3: CASSPAGVANTEAFF
DNA: TGTGCCAGCAGTCCCGCAGGGGTCGCAAACACTGAAGCTTTCTTT

size: NA
D: NA
length: 12
V: TRBV29-1
J: TRBJ1-1
CDR3: CSVVSDNTEAFF
DNA: TGCAGCGTTGTCTCTGATAACACTGAAGCTTTCTTT

size: once
D: NA
length: 14
V: TRBV11-2
J: TRBJ2-7
CDR3: CASSLPRGHYEQYF
DNA: TGTGCCAGCAGCTTACCTCGCGGGCACTACGAGCAGTACTTC

size: NA
D: NA
length: 14
V: TRBV2
J: TRBJ1-4
CDR3: CARRQSSANEKLFF
DNA: TGTGCCAGACGACAGTCCTCGGCTAATGAAAAACTGTTTTTT

size: NA
D: TRBD1
length: 18
V: TRBV25-1
J: TRBJ1-3
CDR3: CASSESGGDPPETGTIYF
DNA: TGTGCCAGCAGTGAATCAGGGGGAGACCCCCCCGAAACGGGCACCATATATTTT

size: NA
D: NA
length: 15
V: TRBV5-1
J: TRBJ2-3
CDR3: CASSLIRDVTDTQYF
DNA: TGCGCCAGCAGCTTGATCAGGGACGTGACAGATACGCAGTATTTT

size: NA
D: NA
length: 13
V: TRBV5-6
J: TRBJ2-1
CDR3: CASSARVYNEQFF
DNA: TGTGCCAGCAGCGCCAGGGTCTACAATGAGCAGTTCTTC

size: NA
D: NA
length: 14
V: TRBV7-2
J: TRBJ1-3
CDR3: CASSLGSSGNTIYF
DNA: TGTGCCAGCAGCTTAGGCAGTTCTGGAAACACCATATATTTT

size: NA
D: NA
length: 15
V: TRBV5-4
J: TRBJ2-7
CDR3: CASSLGNVFYYEQYF
DNA: TGTGCCAGCAGCTTGGGCAACGTATTCTACTACGAGCAGTACTTC

size: NA
D: TRBD1
length: 14
V: TRBV5-1
J: TRBJ1-2
CDR3: CASSPGQGLYGYTF
DNA: TGCGCCAGCAGCCCGGGACAGGGGCTCTATGGTTACACCTTC

size: few
D: NA
length: 14
V: TRBV3-1/TRBV3-2
J: TRBJ2-7
CDR3: CASSRGVALNEQYF
DNA: TGTGCCAGCAGCCGGGGCGTAGCCTTAAACGAGCAGTACTTC

size: NA
D: NA
length: 13
V: TRBV3-1/TRBV3-2
J: TRBJ2-1
CDR3: CASSQENWRGQFF
DNA: TGTGCCAGCAGCCAAGAAAACTGGCGGGGGCAGTTCTTC

size: NA
D: TRBD1
length: 17
V: TRBV9
J: TRBJ1-1
CDR3: CASSVGQGRLMDTEAFF
DNA: TGTGCCAGCAGCGTCGGACAGGGGAGGCTAATGGACACTGAAGCTTTCTTT

size: NA
D: TRBD1
length: 14
V: TRBV9
J: TRBJ1-6
CDR3: CASSVGQGGDPLHF
DNA: TGTGCCAGCAGCGTAGGACAGGGGGGGGACCCCCTCCACTTT

size: NA
D: NA
length: 14
V: TRBV4-3
J: TRBJ1-1
CDR3: CASSQDISNTEAFF
DNA: TGCGCCAGCAGCCAAGACATTTCGAACACTGAAGCTTTCTTT

size: NA
D: NA
length: 15
V: TRBV2
J: TRBJ2-7
CDR3: CASSEEGTDPYEQYF
DNA: TGTGCCAGCAGTGAGGAGGGGACAGATCCCTACGAGCAGTACTTC

size: NA
D: NA
length: 16
V: TRBV4-1
J: TRBJ1-4
CDR3: CASRPERNPLNEKLFF
DNA: TGCGCCAGCAGACCCGAACGCAACCCACTAAATGAAAAACTGTTTTTT

size: NA
D: NA
length: 15
V: TRBV5-1
J: TRBJ2-2
CDR3: CASSIGQSNTGELFF
DNA: TGCGCCAGCAGCATTGGACAGTCGAACACCGGGGAGCTGTTTTTT

size: NA
D: NA
length: 16
V: TRBV4-2
J: TRBJ1-6
CDR3: CASSQGESSYNSPLHF
DNA: TGTGCCAGCAGCCAAGGAGAAAGCTCCTATAATTCACCCCTCCACTTT

size: NA
D: NA
length: 16
V: TRBV5-1
J: TRBJ2-5
CDR3: CASSGKGGHTQETQYF
DNA: TGCGCCAGCAGCGGGAAGGGGGGCCACACTCAAGAGACCCAGTACTTC

size: NA
D: NA
length: 18
V: TRBV7-9
J: TRBJ2-3
CDR3: CASSLAFRRATPADTQYF
DNA: TGTGCCAGCAGCTTAGCCTTCAGGCGGGCAACCCCCGCAGATACGCAGTATTTT

size: NA
D: NA
length: 16
V: TRBV21-1
J: TRBJ1-5
CDR3: CASSIRRRSHNQPQHF
DNA: TGTGCCAGCAGCATCCGGAGGCGCAGTCACAATCAGCCCCAGCATTTT

size: NA
D: NA
length: 15
V: TRBV28
J: TRBJ2-7
CDR3: CASSFRSGSEYEQYF
DNA: TGTGCCAGCAGTTTTAGGTCCGGGAGCGAATACGAGCAGTACTTC

size: NA
D: NA
length: 15
V: TRBV25-1
J: TRBJ2-3
CDR3: CASSEFQGGSDTQYF
DNA: TGTGCCAGCAGTGAGTTCCAAGGCGGCTCAGATACGCAGTATTTT

size: NA
D: NA
length: 13
V: TRBV30
J: TRBJ1-1
CDR3: CAWSVLPKSEAFF
DNA: TGTGCCTGGAGTGTACTCCCGAAGTCTGAAGCTTTCTTT

size: NA
D: NA
length: 13
V: TRBV5-6
J: TRBJ1-5
CDR3: CASSLAGNQPQHF
DNA: TGTGCCAGCAGCCTAGCCGGGAATCAGCCCCAGCATTTT

size: once
D: NA
length: 13
V: TRBV5-8
J: TRBJ1-3
CDR3: CASSLDGGNTIYF
DNA: TGTGCCAGCAGCTTGGACGGTGGAAACACCATATATTTT

size: NA
D: NA
length: 15
V: TRBV28
J: TRBJ2-5
CDR3: CASSPEGLSGETQYF
DNA: TGTGCCAGCAGTCCCGAGGGATTATCGGGGGAGACCCAGTACTTC

size: NA
D: NA
length: 13
V: TRBV5-1
J: TRBJ1-5
CDR3: CASSLLGEEPQHF
DNA: TGCGCCAGCAGCCTTTTGGGGGAGGAGCCCCAGCATTTT

size: once
D: NA
length: 16
V: TRBV28
J: TRBJ2-7
CDR3: CASSLTWGPTAYEQYF
DNA: TGTGCCAGCAGTTTAACTTGGGGACCAACTGCCTACGAGCAGTACTTC

size: NA
D: TRBD1
length: 12
V: TRBV12-3/TRBV12-4
J: TRBJ2-7
CDR3: CASSLQGWEQYF
DNA: TGTGCCAGCAGCTTACAGGGGTGGGAGCAGTACTTC

size: NA
D: NA
length: 14
V: TRBV7-2
J: TRBJ2-1
CDR3: CASTQGTTYNEQFF
DNA: TGTGCCAGCACTCAGGGCACGACCTACAATGAGCAGTTCTTC

size: NA
D: TRBD1
length: 15
V: TRBV14
J: TRBJ2-5
CDR3: CASSQLTGRLETQYF
DNA: TGTGCCAGCAGCCAGTTGACAGGGCGGCTTGAGACCCAGTACTTC

size: NA
D: TRBD2
length: 16
V: TRBV19
J: TRBJ2-3
CDR3: CASSIQAGRGTDTQYF
DNA: TGTGCCAGTAGTATTCAGGCAGGGAGGGGCACAGATACGCAGTATTTT

size: NA
D: NA
length: 13
V: TRBV4-1
J: TRBJ2-3
CDR3: CASSPIDTDTQYF
DNA: TGCGCCAGCAGCCCCATCGACACAGATACGCAGTATTTT

size: once
D: TRBD2
length: 23
V: TRBV6-2/TRBV6-3
J: TRBJ2-1
CDR3: CASSPIGNRAPSSGGPEFNEQFF
DNA: TGTGCCAGCAGCCCCATTGGGAACCGTGCCCCATCTAGCGGGGGGCCGGAGTTCAATGAGCAGTTCTTC

size: NA
D: NA
length: 16
V: TRBV14
J: TRBJ2-6
CDR3: CASSPPGLSGANVLTF
DNA: TGTGCCAGCAGTCCTCCTGGGTTGTCGGGGGCCAACGTCCTGACTTTC

size: NA
D: NA
length: 13
V: TRBV11-1
J: TRBJ2-1
CDR3: CASSLTEDNEQFF
DNA: TGTGCCAGCAGCTTGACAGAGGACAATGAGCAGTTCTTC

size: NA
D: NA
length: 16
V: TRBV5-1
J: TRBJ1-6
CDR3: CASSLGYSRDNSPLHF
DNA: TGCGCCAGCAGCTTGGGATACTCCAGGGATAATTCACCCCTCCACTTT

size: NA
D: NA
length: 14
V: TRBV28
J: TRBJ1-4
CDR3: CASSLREINEKLFF
DNA: TGTGCCAGCAGTTTAAGGGAGATAAATGAAAAACTGTTTTTT

size: NA
D: NA
length: 13
V: TRBV30
J: TRBJ1-2
CDR3: CAWSPDLGRGYTF
DNA: TGTGCCTGGAGTCCCGATCTTGGTCGTGGCTACACCTTC

size: NA
D: NA
length: 16
V: TRBV3-1/TRBV3-2
J: TRBJ1-4
CDR3: CASSQNHLDLGEKLFF
DNA: TGTGCCAGCAGCCAAAACCATCTAGATCTGGGTGAAAAACTGTTTTTT

size: NA
D: NA
length: 14
V: TRBV19
J: TRBJ1-3
CDR3: CASSPTWTGNTIYF
DNA: TGTGCCAGTAGTCCTACTTGGACTGGAAACACCATATATTTT

size: NA
D: TRBD2
length: 17
V: TRBV15
J: TRBJ2-7
CDR3: CATSREMGTSGSIIEYF
DNA: TGTGCCACCAGCAGAGAGATGGGGACTAGCGGGAGTATCATAGAGTACTTC

size: NA
D: NA
length: 12
V: TRBV5-4
J: TRBJ2-2
CDR3: CASSPPAGELFF
DNA: TGTGCCAGCAGTCCGCCCGCCGGGGAGCTGTTTTTT

size: NA
D: NA
length: 16
V: TRBV19
J: TRBJ2-7
CDR3: CASSIPTMTGEGEQYF
DNA: TGTGCCAGTAGTATACCCACGATGACAGGGGAGGGAGAGCAGTACTTC

size: NA
D: NA
length: 13
V: TRBV5-6
J: TRBJ1-1
CDR3: CASSYLAETEAFF
DNA: TGTGCCAGCAGCTACTTAGCGGAGACTGAAGCTTTCTTT

size: NA
D: NA
length: 16
V: TRBV19
J: TRBJ1-3
CDR3: CASSIRKGTSGNTIYF
DNA: TGTGCCAGTAGTATTCGGAAAGGGACCTCTGGAAACACCATATATTTT

size: NA
D: NA
length: 16
V: TRBV19
J: TRBJ1-1
CDR3: CASKEDRGVGYTEAFF
DNA: TGTGCCAGTAAGGAGGACCGCGGGGTAGGGTACACTGAAGCTTTCTTT

size: once
D: NA
length: 15
V: TRBV6-5
J: TRBJ1-2
CDR3: CASSTGQGWDYGYTF
DNA: TGTGCCAGCAGCACAGGGCAGGGGTGGGACTATGGCTACACCTTC

size: NA
D: NA
length: 15
V: TRBV6-4
J: TRBJ1-2
CDR3: CASSPAEYGFYGYTF
DNA: TGTGCCAGCAGCCCTGCAGAGTACGGGTTCTATGGCTACACCTTC

size: NA
D: TRBD1
length: 15
V: TRBV11-3
J: TRBJ2-3
CDR3: CARNDRGIFTDTQYF
DNA: TGTGCCAGAAACGACAGGGGCATTTTCACAGATACGCAGTATTTT

size: NA
D: NA
length: 17
V: TRBV24-1
J: TRBJ2-7
CDR3: CATSDLGRSVLIYEQYF
DNA: TGTGCCACCAGTGATTTGGGGCGGAGCGTTCTAATCTACGAGCAGTACTTC